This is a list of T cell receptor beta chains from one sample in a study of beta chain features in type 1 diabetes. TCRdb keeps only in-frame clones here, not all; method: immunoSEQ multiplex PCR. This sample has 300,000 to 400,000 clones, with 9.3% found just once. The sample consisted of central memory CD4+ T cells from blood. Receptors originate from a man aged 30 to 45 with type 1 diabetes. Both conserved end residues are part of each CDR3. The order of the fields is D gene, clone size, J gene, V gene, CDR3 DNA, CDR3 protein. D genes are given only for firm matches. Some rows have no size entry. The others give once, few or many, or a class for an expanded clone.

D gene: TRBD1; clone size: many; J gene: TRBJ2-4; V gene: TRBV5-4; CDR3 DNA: TGTGCCAGCAGCGATGGGACAGGGGGCGCGGACATTCAGTACTTC; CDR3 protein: CASSDGTGGADIQYF
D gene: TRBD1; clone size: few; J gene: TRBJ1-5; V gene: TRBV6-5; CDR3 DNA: TGTGCCAGCAGTTACTCGACCAGGGGGCGGCAGCCCCAGCATTTT; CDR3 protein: CASSYSTRGRQPQHF
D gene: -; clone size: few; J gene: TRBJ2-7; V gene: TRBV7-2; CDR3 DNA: TGTGCCAGCAGCTTATGGGGGAGCGAGCAGTACTTC; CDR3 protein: CASSLWGSEQYF
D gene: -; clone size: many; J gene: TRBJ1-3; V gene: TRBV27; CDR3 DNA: TGTGCCAGCAGTTCCTTACTTGGAAACACCATATATTTT; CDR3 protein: CASSSLLGNTIYF
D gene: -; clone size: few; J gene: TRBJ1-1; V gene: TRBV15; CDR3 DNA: TGTGCCACCAGGTTCGGGGTGAACACTGAAGCTTTCTTT; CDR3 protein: CATRFGVNTEAFF
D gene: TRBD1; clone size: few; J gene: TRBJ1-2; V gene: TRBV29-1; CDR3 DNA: TGCAGCGCTCCTGATACCGGGACAGGGGACTATGGCTACACCTTC; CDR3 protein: CSAPDTGTGDYGYTF
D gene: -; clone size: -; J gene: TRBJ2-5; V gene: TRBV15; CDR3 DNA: TGTGCCACCGGCCCCCCCCCGCAGGGGAGGGAGACCCAGTACTTC; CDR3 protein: CATGPPPQGRETQYF
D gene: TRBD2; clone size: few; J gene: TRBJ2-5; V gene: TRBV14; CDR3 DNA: TGTGCCAGCAGCCAACGTACGACAGCGGGGGGTGCAGGGGAGACCCAGTACTTC; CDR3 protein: CASSQRTTAGGAGETQYF
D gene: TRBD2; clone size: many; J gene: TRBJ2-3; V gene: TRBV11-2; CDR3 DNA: TGTGCCAGCAGCCCCAGCGGGGGGGCCGAGGATACGCAGTATTTT; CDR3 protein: CASSPSGGAEDTQYF
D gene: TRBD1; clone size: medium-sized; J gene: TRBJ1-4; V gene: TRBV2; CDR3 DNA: TGTGCCAGTAGACAGGGAGAAGAAAAACTGTTTTTT; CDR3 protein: CASRQGEEKLFF
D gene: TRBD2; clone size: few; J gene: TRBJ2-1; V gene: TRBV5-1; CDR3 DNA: TGCGCCAGCAGCTTGGGACTAGCCACCTACAATGAGCAGTTCTTC; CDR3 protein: CASSLGLATYNEQFF
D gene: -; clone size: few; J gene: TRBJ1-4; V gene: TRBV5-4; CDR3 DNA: TGTGCCGTCCCCTTAGGGGAACGAGGTGCAACTAATGAAAAACTGTTTTTT; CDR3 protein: CAVPLGERGATNEKLFF
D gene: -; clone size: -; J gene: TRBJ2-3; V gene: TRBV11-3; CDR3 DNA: TGTGCCAGCAGCTCATCCGGGACTCTAAGCACAGATACGCAGTATTTT; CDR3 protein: CASSSSGTLSTDTQYF
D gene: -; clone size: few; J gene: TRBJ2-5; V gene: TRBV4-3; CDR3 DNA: TGCGCCAGCAGCCAACAGGGCGGCCAAGAGACCCAGTACTTC; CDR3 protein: CASSQQGGQETQYF
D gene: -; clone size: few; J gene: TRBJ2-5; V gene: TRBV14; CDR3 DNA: TGTGCCAGCAGCCAAGCCCAGATCGCCCAGACCCAGTACTTC; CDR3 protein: CASSQAQIAQTQYF
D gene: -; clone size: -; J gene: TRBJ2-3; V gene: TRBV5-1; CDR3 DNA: TGCGCCAGCAGCCAGGACGGACTGGATAACGCAGATACGCAGTATTTT; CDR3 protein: CASSQDGLDNADTQYF
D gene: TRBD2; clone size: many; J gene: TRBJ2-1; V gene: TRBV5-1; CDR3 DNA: TGCGCCAGCAGCTTCGGACTAGCGGGATTCAATGAGCAGTTCTTC; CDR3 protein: CASSFGLAGFNEQFF
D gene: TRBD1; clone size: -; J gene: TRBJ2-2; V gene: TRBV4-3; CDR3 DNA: TGCGCCAGCAGCCAGGAGGGACAGGGCTCCGGGGAGCTGTTTTTT; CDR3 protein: CASSQEGQGSGELFF
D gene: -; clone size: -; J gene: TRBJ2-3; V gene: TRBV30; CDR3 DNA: TGTGCCTGGAGTGTACCAGGGGATACGCAGTATTTT; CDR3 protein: CAWSVPGDTQYF
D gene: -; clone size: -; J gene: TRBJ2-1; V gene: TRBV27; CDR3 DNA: TGTGCCAGCAGTTTTAGGGGAATTACCAACAATGAGCAGTTCTTC; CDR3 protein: CASSFRGITNNEQFF
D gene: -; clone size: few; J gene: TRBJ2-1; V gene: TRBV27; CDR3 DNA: TGTGCCAGCAGTTTCCGGCAAGTTAGCTCCTACAATGAGCAGTTCTTC; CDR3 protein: CASSFRQVSSYNEQFF
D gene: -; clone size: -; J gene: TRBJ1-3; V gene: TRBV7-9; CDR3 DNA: TGTGCCAGCAGCCGTTGGAGGGACCGATCTGGAAACACCATATATTTT; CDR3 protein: CASSRWRDRSGNTIYF
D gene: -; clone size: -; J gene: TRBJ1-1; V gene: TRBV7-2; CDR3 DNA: TGTGCCAGCAGCTCCACCTTGAACACTGAAGCTTTCTTT; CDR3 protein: CASSSTLNTEAFF
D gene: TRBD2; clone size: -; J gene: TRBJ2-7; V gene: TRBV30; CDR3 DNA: TGTGCCTGGAGTGTAGCGGGGGGTCCTTACGAGCAGTACTTC; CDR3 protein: CAWSVAGGPYEQYF
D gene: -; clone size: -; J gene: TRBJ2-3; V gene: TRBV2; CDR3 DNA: TGTGCCAGCTGGTACACGACAGATACGCAGTATTTT; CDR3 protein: CASWYTTDTQYF
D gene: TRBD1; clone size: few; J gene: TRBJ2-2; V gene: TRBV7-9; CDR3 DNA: TGTGCCAGCAGCTTCAGGACAGGAAAAATCGCGAACACCGGGGAGCTGTTTTTT; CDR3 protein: CASSFRTGKIANTGELFF
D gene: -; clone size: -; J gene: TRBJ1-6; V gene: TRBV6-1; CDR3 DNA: TGTGCCAGCAGTGAAGCGTCGGGGCGGTCACCCCTCCACTTT; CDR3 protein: CASSEASGRSPLHF
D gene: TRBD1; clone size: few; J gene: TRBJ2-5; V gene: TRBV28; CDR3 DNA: TGTGCCAGCCGAAGCCGCCGGACAGGGGACCTAGAGACCCAGTACTTC; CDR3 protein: CASRSRRTGDLETQYF
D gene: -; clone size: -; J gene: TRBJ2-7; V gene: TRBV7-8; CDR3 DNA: TGTGCCAGCAGCTTGTCTGGCCGGAACGAGCAGTACTTC; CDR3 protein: CASSLSGRNEQYF
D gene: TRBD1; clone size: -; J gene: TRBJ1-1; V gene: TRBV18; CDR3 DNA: TGTGCCAGCTCACCAGGCTTAGGGGACAGTAAGGACTTCTTATCTTTGAACACTGAAGCTTTCTTT; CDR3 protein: CASSPGLGDSKDFLSLNTEAFF
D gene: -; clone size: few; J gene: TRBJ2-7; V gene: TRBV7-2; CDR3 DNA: TGTGCCAGCAGCACCGGACACGAGCAGTACTTC; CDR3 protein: CASSTGHEQYF
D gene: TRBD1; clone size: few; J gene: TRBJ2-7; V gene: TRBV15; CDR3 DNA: TGTGCCACCAGCAGGGTTGGACAGGGGGGCCACGAGCAGTACTTC; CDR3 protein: CATSRVGQGGHEQYF
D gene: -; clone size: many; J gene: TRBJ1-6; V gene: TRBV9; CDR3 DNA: TGTGCCAGCAGCGTAGGGGCATCGTTGGATTCACCCCTCCACTTT; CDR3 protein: CASSVGASLDSPLHF
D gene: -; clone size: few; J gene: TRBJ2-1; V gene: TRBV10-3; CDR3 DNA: TGTGCCATCAGTGAGTCGATAGGGGGTGAGCAGTTCTTC; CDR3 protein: CAISESIGGEQFF
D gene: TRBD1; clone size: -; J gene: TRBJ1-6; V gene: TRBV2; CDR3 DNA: TGTGCCAGCACAGGACAGGGTAGAAACAATTCACCCCTCCACTTT; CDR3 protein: CASTGQGRNNSPLHF
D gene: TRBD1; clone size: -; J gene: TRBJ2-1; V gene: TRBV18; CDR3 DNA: TGTGCCAGCTCGTCGACAGGGTTTGCCTACAATGAGCAGTTCTTC; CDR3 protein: CASSSTGFAYNEQFF
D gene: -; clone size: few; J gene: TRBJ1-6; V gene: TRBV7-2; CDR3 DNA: TGTGCCAGCAGCTTAACACGGCTCAATTCACCCCTCCACTTT; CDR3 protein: CASSLTRLNSPLHF